These T cell receptor beta chains were read from a single sample in a study of cytomegalovirus exposure and HLA in healthy donors. Sequenced by immunoSEQ multiplex PCR; TCRdb stores in-frame clones only, minus some. This sample contains about 25,000 clones. The sample consisted of PBMCs. These receptors originate from a male donor in good health and CMV-seropositive. The CDR3 runs from the conserved cysteine through the conserved F or W. The D gene is left open where the match is weak.

V gene	D gene	J gene	CDR3 DNA	CDR3 protein
TRBV7-6	.	TRBJ2-7	TGTGCCAGCAGTTCCTTTTCCTCCTACGAGCAGTACTTC	CASSSFSSYEQYF
TRBV5-4	TRBD2	TRBJ2-1	TGTGCCAGCAGCTTGGCCGGGACTAGTTATGAGCAGTTCTTC	CASSLAGTSYEQFF
TRBV13	.	TRBJ2-7	TGTGCCAGCAGCTTAATACAGGATACGTACGAGCAGTACTTC	CASSLIQDTYEQYF
TRBV7-2	TRBD1	TRBJ2-7	TGTGCCAGCAGCACGGGACAGGGGGCGTACGAGCAGTACTTC	CASSTGQGAYEQYF
TRBV18	TRBD2	TRBJ2-1	TGTGCCAGCTCAGCGTTAGCGGGAGGGTCCTACAATGAGCAGTTCTTC	CASSALAGGSYNEQFF
TRBV18	.	TRBJ2-6	TGTGCCAGCTCACCGATCAGGGACAACTCTGGGGCCAACGTCCTGACTTTC	CASSPIRDNSGANVLTF
TRBV4-1	.	TRBJ1-2	TGCGCCAGCAGCCAAGATGGGAACAGGAACTATAACTATGGCTACACCTTC	CASSQDGNRNYNYGYTF
TRBV7-9	.	TRBJ1-4	TGTGCCAGCAGCTTAAACCAGGGGAATGAAAAACTGTTTTTT	CASSLNQGNEKLFF
TRBV19	.	TRBJ1-2	TGTGCCAGTAGCCATTATGGCTACACCTTC	CASSHYGYTF
TRBV6-5	.	TRBJ2-7	TGTGCCAGCAGTTACTCGACACCGGGGGGCGCCTACGAGCAGTACTTC	CASSYSTPGGAYEQYF
TRBV7-9	TRBD1	TRBJ2-6	TGTGCCAGCAGCCTTGGGACAGGGGCGTTTGGGGCCAACGTCCTGACTTTC	CASSLGTGAFGANVLTF
TRBV18	.	TRBJ1-3	TGTGCCAGCTCATCGCAGGGTTCCTCTGGAAACACCATATATTTT	CASSSQGSSGNTIYF
TRBV7-9	.	TRBJ1-1	TGTGCCAGCAGCGGGAGTGCGGACACTGAAGCTTTCTTT	CASSGSADTEAFF
TRBV25-1	.	TRBJ2-5	TGTGCCAGCAGTGACGTAGGAGACCCCCAAGAGACCCAGTACTTC	CASSDVGDPQETQYF
TRBV7-7	TRBD1	TRBJ2-2	TGTGCCAGCAGCTTAACAGGGGGTGACACCGGGGAGCTGTTTTTT	CASSLTGGDTGELFF
TRBV6-1	.	TRBJ1-6	TGTGCCAGCAGTGAAGGCGAGAGGCCCTTATCCCCCTTT	CASSEGERPLSPF
TRBV6-1	TRBD1	TRBJ2-7	TGTGCCAGCAGTGCGACAGGGAGTACCTACGAGCAGTACTTC	CASSATGSTYEQYF
TRBV15	.	TRBJ2-7	TGTGCCACCAGCAGAGCAGGGGCTGAGTCCTACGAGCAGTACTTC	CATSRAGAESYEQYF
TRBV5-1	.	TRBJ2-1	TGCGCCAGCACCCTCGGCTCCTACAATGAGCAGTTCTTC	CASTLGSYNEQFF
TRBV30	TRBD1	TRBJ2-7	TGTGCCTGGAGGAAATGGGACAGCAGAATCTACGAGCAGTACTTC	CAWRKWDSRIYEQYF
TRBV29-1	TRBD1	TRBJ2-7	TGCAGCGTTGAAACCGGGACAGAGAAATACGAGCAGTACTTC	CSVETGTEKYEQYF
TRBV30	TRBD2	TRBJ2-5	TGTGCCGGGGGGACTAGCGGGAAAGAGACCCAGTACTTC	CAGGTSGKETQYF
TRBV28	TRBD2	TRBJ2-5	TGTGCCAGCAGGGAAGCGGGGAGAAAACAAGAGACCCAGTACTTC	CASREAGRKQETQYF
TRBV6-4	TRBD2	TRBJ2-3	TGTGCCAGCAGTGCGGGGAGGGAAAGCACAGATACGCAGTATTTT	CASSAGRESTDTQYF
TRBV4-3	.	TRBJ1-1	TGCGCCAGCAGCACACAAGAGAACACTGAAGCTTTCTTT	CASSTQENTEAFF
TRBV9	.	TRBJ1-1	TGTGCCAGCAGCCTGACTAAGACGAACACTGAAGCTTTCTTT	CASSLTKTNTEAFF
TRBV19	.	TRBJ2-2	TGTGCCAGTAGTGGGGGGACAGTCAACACCGGGGAGCTGTTTTTT	CASSGGTVNTGELFF
TRBV29-1	TRBD1	TRBJ2-5	TGCAGCGCGACAGACAGGGCAGTGGAGACCCAGTACTTC	CSATDRAVETQYF
TRBV18	TRBD1	TRBJ1-1	TGTGCCAGCTCAGCGACAGGGGGAAACACTGAAGCTTTCTTT	CASSATGGNTEAFF
TRBV4-1	.	TRBJ2-7	TGCGCCAGAGTGCAGGGCTACGAGCAGTACTTC	CARVQGYEQYF
TRBV5-4	.	TRBJ1-3	TGTGCCAGCTGGGAGGGATCTGATGGAAACACCATATATTTT	CASWEGSDGNTIYF
TRBV29-1	TRBD1	TRBJ2-5	TGCAGCGTTCCTCTGTGGACAGGGCTGGAAGAGACCCAGTACTTC	CSVPLWTGLEETQYF
TRBV6-1	.	TRBJ1-3	TGTGCCAGCAGTGAATGGACATCGGTACCTGGAAACACCATATATTTT	CASSEWTSVPGNTIYF
TRBV4-1	.	TRBJ2-3	TGCGCCAGCAGCCAAGGAGAGCGGTCCGGAGATACGCAGTATTTT	CASSQGERSGDTQYF
TRBV5-6	.	TRBJ1-2	TGTGCCAGCAGCCACCTGGGTGGGCCAACTAACTATGGCTACACCTTC	CASSHLGGPTNYGYTF
TRBV6-5	TRBD2	TRBJ2-2	TGTGCCAGCCTGGGAGGGGAATCCGGGGAGCTGTTTTTT	CASLGGESGELFF
TRBV6-1	.	TRBJ1-6	TGTGCCAGCGCCTACCCGGTCCACTTT	CASAYPVHF
TRBV4-2	TRBD2	TRBJ2-7	TGTGCCAGCAGCCAGGACACCAGGACTAGCGGGGACTACGAGCAGTACTTC	CASSQDTRTSGDYEQYF
TRBV19	TRBD2	TRBJ2-1	TGTGCCAGCGGGTACGGACTAGCGGGGCACAATGAGCAGTTCTTC	CASGYGLAGHNEQFF
TRBV19	.	TRBJ2-7	TGTGCCAGTAGTCCGCCGGGACAACCGTACGAGCAGTACTTC	CASSPPGQPYEQYF
TRBV9	TRBD2	TRBJ2-1	TGTGCCAGCAGCGTAGTCGGAGAGCGGGAGGTCAATGAGCAGTTCTTC	CASSVVGEREVNEQFF
TRBV5-1	TRBD1	TRBJ1-1	TGCGCCAGCAGCTTGGACAGGGGACACACTGAAGCTTTCTTT	CASSLDRGHTEAFF
TRBV28	.	TRBJ1-5	TGTGCCAGCAGTAGGGGGTATAGCAATCAGCCCCAGCATTTT	CASSRGYSNQPQHF
TRBV4-3	.	TRBJ1-2	TGCGCCAGCAGCCAAGGACAGGACCCTACCTATGGCTACACCTTC	CASSQGQDPTYGYTF
TRBV4-1	.	TRBJ1-4	TGCGCCAGCAGCCACAGCCAGGGTCGGAATGAAAAACTGTTTTTT	CASSHSQGRNEKLFF
TRBV9	TRBD1	TRBJ1-1	TGTGCCAGCAGCGTAGGACAGACAGGGTCTGAAGCTTTCTTT	CASSVGQTGSEAFF
TRBV16	.	TRBJ1-2	TGTGCCAGCAGCCAACAGGGAAGCGACTATGGCTACACCTTC	CASSQQGSDYGYTF